This is a list of T cell receptor beta chains from one sample in a study of control samples from healthy donors and cancer patients. Produced via immunoSEQ multiplex PCR; TCRdb's table is partial and in-frame only. The sample lists 95,000 to 150,000 clones, just under 90% occurring once. Sequences were obtained from blood. The receptors originated from a man aged 25-45 years in good health. The CDR3 runs from the conserved cysteine through the conserved F or W. The order of the fields is V gene, J gene, clone size, D gene, CDR3 protein, CDR3 DNA. D genes are given only for firm matches. Clone size is given for some rows only: seen once, a few or many times, or a class if the clone is expanded.

v_call: TRBV4-2
j_call: TRBJ1-4
clone_size: .
d_call: .
cdr3_aa: CASSFSGATNEKLFF
cdr3_nt: TGTGCCAGCAGCTTCTCGGGTGCAACTAATGAAAAACTGTTTTTT

v_call: TRBV5-1
j_call: TRBJ1-1
clone_size: .
d_call: .
cdr3_aa: CATRFGMNTEAFF
cdr3_nt: TGCGCCACCAGATTCGGCATGAACACTGAAGCTTTCTTT

v_call: TRBV19
j_call: TRBJ2-7
clone_size: few
d_call: TRBD1
cdr3_aa: CASSTQLGQSTSYEQYF
cdr3_nt: TGTGCCAGTAGTACCCAGCTGGGACAGTCTACCTCCTACGAGCAGTACTTC

v_call: TRBV5-4
j_call: TRBJ1-6
clone_size: .
d_call: .
cdr3_aa: CASSLAPQRTNSPLHF
cdr3_nt: TGTGCCAGCAGCTTGGCGCCTCAGCGGACTAATTCACCCCTCCACTTT

v_call: TRBV7-8
j_call: TRBJ1-3
clone_size: .
d_call: .
cdr3_aa: CASSLAVGGPGNTIYF
cdr3_nt: TGTGCCAGCAGCTTAGCCGTAGGGGGGCCTGGAAACACCATATATTTT

v_call: TRBV6-1
j_call: TRBJ1-2
clone_size: .
d_call: .
cdr3_aa: CASSEAEPALRGYTF
cdr3_nt: TGTGCCAGCAGTGAAGCGGAACCCGCATTGCGGGGCTACACCTTC

v_call: TRBV3-1/TRBV3-2
j_call: TRBJ2-2
clone_size: .
d_call: TRBD1
cdr3_aa: CASSPLSGTGRTGELFF
cdr3_nt: TGTGCCAGCAGTCCCTTATCCGGGACAGGGCGCACCGGGGAGCTGTTTTTT

v_call: TRBV3-1/TRBV3-2
j_call: TRBJ1-1
clone_size: .
d_call: TRBD1
cdr3_aa: CASSLQGDTEAFF
cdr3_nt: TGTGCCAGCAGCCTTCAGGGGGACACTGAAGCTTTCTTT

v_call: TRBV3-1/TRBV3-2
j_call: TRBJ1-1
clone_size: .
d_call: .
cdr3_aa: CASSQDRMDTEAFF
cdr3_nt: TGTGCCAGCAGCCAAGATCGAATGGACACTGAAGCTTTCTTT

v_call: TRBV2
j_call: TRBJ1-4
clone_size: .
d_call: TRBD1
cdr3_aa: CARSEQGDEKLFF
cdr3_nt: TGTGCCCGGTCGGAACAGGGGGATGAAAAACTGTTTTTT

v_call: TRBV5-1
j_call: TRBJ2-2
clone_size: once
d_call: .
cdr3_aa: CASSLDRETGELFF
cdr3_nt: TGCGCCAGCAGCTTGGACAGGGAGACCGGGGAGCTGTTTTTT

v_call: TRBV15
j_call: TRBJ1-5
clone_size: .
d_call: TRBD1
cdr3_aa: CATSVDRVNQPQHF
cdr3_nt: TGTGCCACCAGCGTCGACAGGGTTAATCAGCCCCAGCATTTT

v_call: TRBV18
j_call: TRBJ2-7
clone_size: .
d_call: .
cdr3_aa: CASSPGAGDQQYF
cdr3_nt: TGTGCCAGCTCCCCCGGAGCAGGGGATCAGCAGTACTTC

v_call: TRBV3-1/TRBV3-2
j_call: TRBJ2-3
clone_size: .
d_call: TRBD2
cdr3_aa: CASSPSSGGASDTQYF
cdr3_nt: TGTGCCAGCAGCCCCTCTAGCGGGGGGGCCTCAGATACGCAGTATTTT

v_call: TRBV28
j_call: TRBJ1-3
clone_size: .
d_call: .
cdr3_aa: CASKMGAGNTIYF
cdr3_nt: TGTGCCAGCAAAATGGGGGCAGGAAACACCATATATTTT

v_call: TRBV19
j_call: TRBJ1-4
clone_size: .
d_call: .
cdr3_aa: CASSVLQGRGNEKLFF
cdr3_nt: TGTGCCAGTAGTGTACTACAGGGTCGGGGAAACGAAAAACTGTTTTTT

v_call: TRBV5-1
j_call: TRBJ2-2
clone_size: .
d_call: .
cdr3_aa: CASSPRDPNTGELFF
cdr3_nt: TGCGCCAGCAGCCCCCGGGACCCTAACACCGGGGAGCTGTTTTTT

v_call: TRBV3-1/TRBV3-2
j_call: TRBJ2-3
clone_size: .
d_call: TRBD1
cdr3_aa: CASSSQGATDTQYF
cdr3_nt: TGTGCCAGCAGCTCTCAGGGGGCTACAGATACGCAGTATTTT

v_call: TRBV18
j_call: TRBJ1-1
clone_size: .
d_call: .
cdr3_aa: CASSPNTGNTEAFF
cdr3_nt: TGTGCCAGCTCACCCAATACAGGGAACACTGAAGCTTTCTTT

v_call: TRBV4-1
j_call: TRBJ1-5
clone_size: .
d_call: TRBD1
cdr3_aa: CASSPEGQGDSFSNQPQHF
cdr3_nt: TGCGCCAGCAGCCCGGAGGGACAGGGAGACTCTTTTAGCAATCAGCCCCAGCATTTT

v_call: TRBV5-1
j_call: TRBJ1-5
clone_size: .
d_call: .
cdr3_aa: CASSLGVGDYSNQPQHF
cdr3_nt: TGCGCCAGCAGCTTGGGAGTGGGCGACTATAGCAATCAGCCCCAGCATTTC

v_call: TRBV6-6
j_call: TRBJ2-2
clone_size: .
d_call: .
cdr3_aa: CASSYGGTGELFF
cdr3_nt: TGTGCCAGCAGTTACGGCGGCACCGGGGAGCTGTTTTTT

v_call: TRBV5-1
j_call: TRBJ1-1
clone_size: .
d_call: .
cdr3_aa: CASSLVLFGGEAFF
cdr3_nt: TGCGCCAGCAGCTTGGTTTTGTTTGGGGGGGAAGCTTTCTTT

v_call: TRBV12-3/TRBV12-4
j_call: TRBJ1-1
clone_size: .
d_call: .
cdr3_aa: CASRGFMNTEAFF
cdr3_nt: TGTGCCAGCAGAGGGTTCATGAACACTGAAGCTTTCTTT

v_call: TRBV20-1
j_call: TRBJ1-2
clone_size: .
d_call: TRBD1
cdr3_aa: CSASGYSEDRSGGYTF
cdr3_nt: TGCAGTGCTAGTGGCTATTCCGAGGACAGGTCGGGCGGCTACACCTTC

v_call: TRBV4-1
j_call: TRBJ1-1
clone_size: .
d_call: .
cdr3_aa: CASSPELVNTEAFF
cdr3_nt: TGCGCCAGCAGCCCCGAGTTGGTGAACACTGAAGCTTTCTTT

v_call: TRBV24-1
j_call: TRBJ2-3
clone_size: .
d_call: .
cdr3_aa: CATSSQYSTDTQYF
cdr3_nt: TGTGCCACCAGTTCTCAGTACAGCACAGATACGCAGTATTTT

v_call: TRBV12-3/TRBV12-4
j_call: TRBJ1-4
clone_size: once
d_call: .
cdr3_aa: CASSRDRPSELFF
cdr3_nt: TGTGCCAGCAGTCGGGACCGACCTAGTGAACTGTTTTTT

v_call: TRBV4-1
j_call: TRBJ1-1
clone_size: .
d_call: TRBD1
cdr3_aa: CASSQTGGADTEAFF
cdr3_nt: TGCGCCAGCAGCCAAACAGGGGGCGCCGACACTGAAGCTTTCTTT

v_call: TRBV30
j_call: TRBJ1-2
clone_size: .
d_call: .
cdr3_aa: CALGSNYGYTF
cdr3_nt: TGTGCCTTGGGAAGTAACTATGGCTACACCTTC

v_call: TRBV11-3
j_call: TRBJ1-1
clone_size: .
d_call: .
cdr3_aa: CASSEGYHRGTEAFF
cdr3_nt: TGTGCCAGCAGCGAGGGTTATCATAGAGGCACTGAAGCTTTCTTT

v_call: TRBV5-1
j_call: TRBJ2-3
clone_size: .
d_call: TRBD1
cdr3_aa: CASSEVQGTGTDTQYF
cdr3_nt: TGCGCCAGCAGCGAAGTACAGGGGACGGGCACAGATACGCAGTATTTT

v_call: TRBV5-1
j_call: TRBJ1-6
clone_size: .
d_call: .
cdr3_aa: CASRDARRGDNSPLHF
cdr3_nt: TGCGCCAGCAGGGACGCACGTCGGGGCGATAATTCACCCCTCCACTTT

v_call: TRBV15
j_call: TRBJ1-1
clone_size: .
d_call: TRBD1
cdr3_aa: CATSRDSGGPEAFF
cdr3_nt: TGTGCCACCAGCAGGGATTCAGGGGGTCCTGAAGCTTTCTTT

v_call: TRBV7-2
j_call: TRBJ1-2
clone_size: .
d_call: TRBD1
cdr3_aa: CASSTDRGAVGYTF
cdr3_nt: TGTGCCAGCAGCACCGACAGGGGCGCAGTTGGCTACACCTTC

v_call: TRBV10-1
j_call: TRBJ1-6
clone_size: .
d_call: .
cdr3_aa: CASSEGWSSPLHF
cdr3_nt: TGCGCCAGCAGTGAAGGCTGGAGTTCACCCCTCCACTTT

v_call: TRBV15
j_call: TRBJ1-5
clone_size: .
d_call: TRBD1
cdr3_aa: CATSRGDRGQPQHF
cdr3_nt: TGTGCCACCAGCAGAGGAGACAGGGGGCAGCCCCAGCATTTT